The 14 T cell receptor beta chains presented below share a single source sample, sequenced in a study of cytotoxic CD8 clonotypes in ibrutinib-treated CLL. This table comes from immunoSEQ multiplex PCR, and its TCRdb copy is limited to in-frame clones, with some not included. Of roughly 150,000 clones listed, 76% are singletons. This material consisted of PBMCs, taken after 24 months of ibrutinib treatment. These receptors originate from a human donor with chronic lymphocytic leukemia.

This clone appeared a few times. V gene TRBV9 combines with J gene TRBJ1-2; perhaps TRBD1 as D (5 bases). V lost 4 bases, J lost 4 bases, and 23 bases lay in between. There are 17 residues in the CDR3. From germline, CDR1 is SGDLS and CDR2 YYNGEE. CDR3 in DNA: TGTGCCAGCAGCCTAGGGGCCACGGGAGGCGGTGTCTATGGCTACACCTTC. Translated: CASSLGATGGGVYGYTF.

The rearrangement links TRBV27 to TRBJ2-7; D is unresolved. The CDR3 consists of 13 residues. In germline, CDR1 is MNHEY, CDR2 SMNVEV (reference sequence). Trimming took off 0 bases at V and 4 bases at J, with 7 bases between the two ends. The CDR3 is CASSLSTAYEQYF. CDR3 DNA: TGTGCCAGCAGTTTATCCACAGCTTACGAGCAGTACTTC.

The rearrangement links TRBV12-5 to TRBJ2-1; D perhaps matches TRBD1 (5 bases). CDR1 and CDR2 (germline): LGHNT, FRNRAP. V was cut by 2 bases and J by 9 bases, with 5 bases left in between. This CDR3 is built from 11 residues. CDR3 coding DNA: TGTGCTAGTGGTTTGCAGGGTGAGCAGTTCTTC. Translation: CASGLQGEQFF.

The chain links TRBV5-4 to TRBJ1-1; maybe TRBD1 (5 bases). CDR1 SGHNT and CDR2 YYREEE come from the germline V gene (reference sequence). CDR3 length: 13 amino acids. V lost 4 bases to trimming and J lost 3 bases, with 10 bases between them. The DNA of the CDR3 is TGTGCCAGCAGCCCCCCGGGGCACACTGAAGCTTTCTTT. This encodes CASSPPGHTEAFF.

The genes are TRBV7-8 and TRBJ2-5, with D possibly TRBD2 on 7 matching bases. Germline values: CDR1 SGHVS, CDR2 FQNEAQ. The CDR3 sequence is 14 residues long. The V and J ends lost 5 bases and 5 bases respectively, with 15 bases between them. Written as DNA, the CDR3 is TGTGCCAGCAGCCGTGGGGGGGCAGGGGAGACCCAGTACTTC. Translating it yields CASSRGGAGETQYF.

The CDR3 reads CSVGGPSNTGELFF. DNA of the CDR3: TGCAGCGTTGGAGGGCCCTCGAACACCGGGGAGCTGTTTTTT. V usage is TRBV29-1 and J usage is TRBJ2-2; D is possibly TRBD2 (5 bases). This CDR3 is 14 amino acids long. V lost 4 bases to trimming and J lost 0 bases, with 9 bases between them. Germline assignment: CDR1 SQVTM and CDR2 ANQGSEA.

This sequence joins TRBV18 and TRBJ2-3; 11 bases fit TRBD1. This CDR3 contains 20 residues. Germline CDR1 and CDR2: KGHSH and LQKENI. The V and J ends lost 1 base and 2 bases, in that order; junction bases with no gene match: 14. This CDR3 reads CASSPLFGTGGADTTDTQYF. CDR3 in DNA: TGTGCCAGCTCACCACTTTTCGGGACAGGGGGAGCAGACACCACAGATACGCAGTATTTT.

The gene calls are TRBV9 and TRBJ2-5, with 8 bases that match TRBD1. The CDR3 is made up of 14 amino acids. Looked up from germline, CDR1 is SGDLS and CDR2 is YYNGEE. With 4 bases clipped from V and 4 bases from J, the junction kept 6 bases outside the gene matches. CDR3 bases: TGTGCCAGCAGCAGACAGGGGTGGGGAGAGACCCAGTACTTC. This encodes CASSRQGWGETQYF.

This clone was found a few times. The gene calls are TRBV27 and TRBJ2-7, with D perhaps matching TRBD2 (7 bases). Per germline, CDR1 MNHEY and CDR2 SMNVEV (reference sequence). Trimming stripped 10 bases from V and 1 base from J, with 20 bases between. The CDR3 runs to 15 residues. DNA of the CDR3: TGTGCCACCTCGGGGAGGGGGAGTAGGTCCTACGAGCAGTACTTC. Protein sequence: CATSGRGSRSYEQYF.

V gene TRBV28 combines with J gene TRBJ2-6, with D possibly matching TRBD1 (6 bases). V was pared by 4 bases and J by 2 bases, with 9 bases between. CDR1 is MDHEN, CDR2 SYDVKM, per germline. This CDR3 comprises 15 residues. CDR3 sequence: CASSSGVPGANVLTF. The CDR3 DNA is TGTGCCAGCAGTTCAGGGGTCCCTGGGGCCAACGTCCTGACTTTC.

The chain combines TRBV7-2 with TRBJ1-2; possible D gene TRBD1, 5 bases. The length of the CDR3 is 16 residues. The V gene's germline CDR1 is SGHTA and CDR2 FQGNSA. The V gene lost 1 base and the J gene lost 4 bases, with 16 bases spanning the gap. The CDR3 sequence is CASSLGDRTAGYGYTF. The CDR3 DNA reads as TGTGCCAGCAGCTTAGGGGACCGGACGGCCGGCTATGGCTACACCTTC.

The CDR3 region has the DNA TGTGCCAGCTCACCACCCGGGGCGTCGGACACTGAAGCTTTCTTT. Amino acids: CASSPPGASDTEAFF. This chain uses TRBV18 with TRBJ1-1; D is perhaps TRBD1 (5 bases). This CDR3 is built from 15 residues. Germline values: CDR1 KGHSH, CDR2 LQKENI. V was shortened by 0 bases and J by 3 bases, with 11 bases between the two germline ends.

V is TRBV29-1 and J is TRBJ2-7; D might be TRBD2 (5 bases). The germline V gene has CDR1 SQVTM and CDR2 ANQGSEA. V was clipped by 4 bases and J by 6 bases, with 16 bases between them. The length of the CDR3 is 13 residues. CDR3 residues: CSVAKAGIGEQYF. The CDR3 DNA sequence: TGCAGCGTTGCGAAGGCGGGCATCGGCGAGCAGTACTTC.

The rearrangement links TRBV7-9 to TRBJ1-4; D possibly corresponds to TRBD1 (5 bases). V was pared by 5 bases and J by 7 bases, with 14 bases between. The CDR3 has 14 amino acids. Germline values: CDR1 SEHNR, CDR2 FQNEAQ (reference sequence). CDR3 sequence: CASSPRAGSEKLFF. The CDR3 nucleotides read TGTGCCAGCAGCCCCCGGGCAGGGAGTGAAAAACTGTTTTTT.